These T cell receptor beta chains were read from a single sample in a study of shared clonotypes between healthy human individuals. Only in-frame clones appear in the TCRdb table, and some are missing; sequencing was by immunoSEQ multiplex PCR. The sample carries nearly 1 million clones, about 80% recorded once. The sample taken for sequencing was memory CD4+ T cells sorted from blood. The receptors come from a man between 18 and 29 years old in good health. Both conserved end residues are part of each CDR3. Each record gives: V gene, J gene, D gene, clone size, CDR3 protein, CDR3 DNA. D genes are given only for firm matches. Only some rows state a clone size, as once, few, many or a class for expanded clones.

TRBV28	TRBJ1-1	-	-	CASSLGLEAFF	TGTGCCAGCAGTCTAGGCCTTGAAGCTTTCTTT
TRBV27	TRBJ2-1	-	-	CASSFGRSSYNEQFF	TGTGCCAGCAGTTTTGGGCGGAGCTCCTACAATGAGCAGTTCTTC
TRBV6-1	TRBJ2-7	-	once	CASSESYEQYF	TGTGCCAGCAGTGAGAGTTACGAGCAGTACTTC
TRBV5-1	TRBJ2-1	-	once	CASSPPRTSMNEQFF	TGCGCCAGCAGCCCGCCTAGGACTTCTATGAATGAGCAGTTCTTC
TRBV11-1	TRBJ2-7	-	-	CASSLEGYEQYF	TGTGCCAGCAGCTTAGAAGGCTACGAGCAGTACTTC
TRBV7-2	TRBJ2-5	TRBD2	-	CASSPGRLAGGAQETQYF	TGTGCCAGCAGCCCGGGGAGACTAGCGGGAGGAGCACAAGAGACCCAGTACTTC
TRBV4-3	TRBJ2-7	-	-	CASSQDRGGFYEQYF	TGCGCCAGCAGCCAAGATAGGGGGGGGTTCTACGAGCAGTACTTC
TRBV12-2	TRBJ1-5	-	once	CASRRRGQNGAQHF	TGTGCAAGTCGCCGGAGGGGTCAGAACGGGGCCCAGCATTTT
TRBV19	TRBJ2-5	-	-	CASKSPNQETQYF	TGTGCCAGTAAGAGCCCGAACCAAGAGACCCAGTACTTC
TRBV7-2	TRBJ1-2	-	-	CASSLAGSYGYTF	TGTGCCAGCAGCTTGGCAGGAAGCTATGGCTACACCTTC
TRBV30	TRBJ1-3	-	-	CAFTFVSGNTIYF	TGTGCCTTTACCTTCGTCTCTGGAAACACCATATATTTT
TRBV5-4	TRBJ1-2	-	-	CASSFDRPYGYTF	TGTGCCAGCAGCTTCGACAGACCCTATGGCTACACCTTC
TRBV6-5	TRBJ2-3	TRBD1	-	CASRYRGQVGTDTQYF	TGTGCCAGCAGGTACAGGGGACAGGTTGGCACAGATACGCAGTATTTT
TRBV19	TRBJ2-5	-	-	CASSKWGWGQETQYF	TGTGCCAGTAGTAAGTGGGGCTGGGGCCAAGAGACCCAGTACTTC
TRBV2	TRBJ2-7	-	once	CASEKDSFYEQYF	TGTGCCAGCGAGAAGGACAGCTTTTACGAGCAGTACTTC
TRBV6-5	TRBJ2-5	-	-	CASSYRHYQETQYF	TGTGCCAGCAGTTACCGACACTACCAAGAGACCCAGTACTTC
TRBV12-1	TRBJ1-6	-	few	CASSFGCGGENNSPLHF	TGTGCCAGCAGCTTTGGTTGTGGGGGGGAAAATAATTCACCCCTCCACTTT
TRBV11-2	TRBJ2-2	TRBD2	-	CASSLGYFSGRSTGELFF	TGTGCCAGCAGCCTGGGGTACTTTAGCGGGAGGAGTACCGGGGAGCTGTTTTTT
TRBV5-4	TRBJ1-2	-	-	CASSLDPGSRNDYTF	TGTGCCAGCAGCTTGGACCCGGGCTCTCGGAATGACTACACCTTC
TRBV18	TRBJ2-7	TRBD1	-	CASSPTGTGVEQYF	TGTGCCAGCTCACCAACCGGGACAGGGGTCGAGCAGTACTTC
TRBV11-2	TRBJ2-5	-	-	CASSPQGLGETQYF	TGTGCCAGCAGCCCGCAGGGGTTGGGAGAGACCCAGTACTTC
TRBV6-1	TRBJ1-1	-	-	CASSERSAFF	TGTGCCAGCAGTGAAAGGTCGGCTTTCTTT
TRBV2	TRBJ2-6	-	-	CASSEEGSGGANVLTF	TGTGCCAGCAGTGAAGAGGGGAGTGGTGGGGCCAACGTCCTGACTTTC
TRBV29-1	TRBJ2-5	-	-	CSADGGGRETQYF	TGCAGCGCTGATGGGGGCGGTAGAGAGACCCAGTACTTC
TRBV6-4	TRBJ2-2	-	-	CASSRTFNTGELFF	TGTGCCAGCAGCCGGACTTTTAACACCGGGGAGCTGTTTTTT
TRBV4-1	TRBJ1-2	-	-	CASSHPPRTVGVGYGYTF	TGCGCCAGCAGCCATCCTCCCAGGACAGTCGGGGTTGGCTATGGCTACACCTTC
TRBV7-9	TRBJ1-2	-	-	CASSPGPYYGYTF	TGTGCCAGCAGCCCTGGGCCTTACTATGGCTACACCTTC
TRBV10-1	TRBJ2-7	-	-	CASSRDPGDEQYF	TGCGCCAGCAGCCGGGACCCCGGGGACGAGCAGTACTTC
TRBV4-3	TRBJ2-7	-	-	CASSRRVRDYEQYF	TGCGCCAGCAGCCGGAGAGTCCGGGACTACGAGCAGTACTTC
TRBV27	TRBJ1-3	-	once	CASSSFPVGPNTIYF	TGTGCCAGCAGTTCCTTCCCCGTGGGCCCAAACACCATATATTTT
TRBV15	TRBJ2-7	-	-	CATSRERAAVIHYEQYF	TGTGCCACCAGCAGAGAACGGGCCGCAGTTATACACTACGAGCAGTACTTC
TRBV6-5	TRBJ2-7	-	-	CASRTAPGPSYEQYF	TGTGCCAGCAGAACTGCGCCCGGGCCCTCCTACGAGCAGTACTTC
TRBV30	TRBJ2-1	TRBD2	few	CAWSVLGLAAYNEQFF	TGTGCCTGGAGTGTACTGGGGCTAGCGGCCTACAATGAGCAGTTCTTC
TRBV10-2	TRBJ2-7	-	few	CASSEAGRSHEQYF	TGCGCCAGCAGTGAGGCGGGGCGGTCCCACGAGCAGTACTTC
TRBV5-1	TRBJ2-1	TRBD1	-	CASSLSSGGREQFF	TGCGCCAGCAGCTTATCCTCAGGGGGCAGGGAGCAGTTCTTC
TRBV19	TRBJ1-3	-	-	CASNPNVRSSGNTIYF	TGTGCCAGTAACCCCAACGTGAGGAGCTCTGGAAACACCATATATTTT
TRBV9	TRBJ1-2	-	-	CASSVGWEGTYGYTF	TGTGCCAGCAGCGTAGGTTGGGAGGGAACCTATGGCTACACCTTC
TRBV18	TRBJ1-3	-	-	CASSPGQSTGNTIYF	TGTGCCAGCTCACCAGGACAGTCTACTGGAAACACCATATATTTT
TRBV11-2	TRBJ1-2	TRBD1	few	CASSPRDRGRFVSYTF	TGTGCCAGCAGCCCCCGGGACAGGGGCCGTTTCGTGAGCTACACCTTC
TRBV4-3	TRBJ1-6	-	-	CASSQDAPGHYNSPLHF	TGCGCCAGCAGCCAAGATGCCCCGGGACATTATAATTCACCCCTCCACTTT
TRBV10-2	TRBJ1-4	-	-	CASLRGGATNEKLFF	TGCGCCAGCCTAAGGGGGGGAGCAACTAATGAAAAACTGTTTTTT
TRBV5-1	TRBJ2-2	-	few	CASTRPGTGELFF	TGCGCCAGCACGAGACCGGGGACCGGGGAGCTGTTTTTT
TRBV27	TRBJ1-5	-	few	CASSLVDNQPQHF	TGTGCCAGCAGTTTAGTAGATAATCAGCCCCAGCATTTT
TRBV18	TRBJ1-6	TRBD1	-	CASSPQGVANSPLHF	TGTGCCAGCTCACCCCAGGGGGTGGCAAATTCACCCCTCCACTTT
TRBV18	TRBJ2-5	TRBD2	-	CASSPLAGGPGETQYF	TGTGCCAGCTCACCACTAGCGGGAGGGCCCGGGGAGACCCAGTACTTC
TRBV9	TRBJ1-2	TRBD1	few	CASSVGGQGNYGYTF	TGTGCCAGCAGCGTAGGCGGACAGGGGAACTATGGCTACACCTTC
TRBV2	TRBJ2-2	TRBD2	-	CASTGLAGRTGELFF	TGTGCCAGCACAGGACTAGCGGGGAGGACCGGGGAGCTGTTTTTT
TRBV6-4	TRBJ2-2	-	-	CASSDSYRAAAGELFF	TGTGCCAGCAGTGACTCGTACAGGGCCGCCGCCGGGGAGCTGTTTTTT
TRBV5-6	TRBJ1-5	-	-	CASSLQGSNQPQHF	TGTGCCAGCAGCCTTCAGGGTAGCAATCAGCCCCAGCATTTT
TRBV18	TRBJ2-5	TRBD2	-	CASLLQGGSETQYF	TGTGCCAGCCTGCTGCAGGGAGGGTCAGAGACCCAGTACTTC
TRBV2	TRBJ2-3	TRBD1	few	CASSLRGPDTQYF	TGTGCCAGCAGCCTTAGGGGGCCAGATACGCAGTATTTT
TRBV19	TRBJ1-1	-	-	CASSPGGGRTEAFF	TGTGCCAGTAGCCCCGGAGGGGGACGCACTGAAGCTTTCTTT
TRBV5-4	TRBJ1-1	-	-	CASSLDGLNTEAFF	TGTGCCAGCAGCTTGGACGGGTTGAACACTGAAGCTTTCTTT
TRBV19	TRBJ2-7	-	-	CASSPSTVLSYEQYF	TGTGCCAGTAGTCCCTCGACAGTCCTCTCCTACGAGCAGTACTTC
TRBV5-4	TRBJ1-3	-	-	CASSLGGRADGNTIYF	TGTGCCAGCAGCTTGGGCGGCAGGGCAGATGGAAACACCATATATTTT